This T cell receptor beta chain was observed in a study of T cell changes during pregnancy in multiple sclerosis. CDR3 length: 14 residues. CDR1 and CDR2 (germline): LGHNA, YNFKEQ. As concerns this clone: The junction departs from the called germline gene at one end, perhaps through a read error. This specimen includes other DNA sequences encoding the same CDR3.

Only in-frame clones appear in the TCRdb table, and some are missing; sequencing was by immunoSEQ multiplex PCR. The sample consists of around 27,000 clones, 93% of them appearing once. The sequences come from CD4+ T cells from peripheral blood mononuclear cells, collected after pregnancy. The chain links TRBV4-2 to TRBJ1-1, with D possibly matching TRBD1 (5 bases). This clonotype was obtained from a female donor with multiple sclerosis, enrolled in a pregnancy study. DNA for the CDR3: TGTGCCAGCAGCCAAGTGGGGGGTAGGCCTGAAGCCTTCTTT. The encoded protein is CASSQVGGRPEAFF.